The 2 T cell receptor beta chains below were found in one sample sequenced in a study of beta chain features in type 1 diabetes. Study-level results: Among patients with Type 1 diabetes, TCRB CDR3s were moderately but significantly shorter in every one of the four CD4+ subsets.

Reverse transcribing all isolated RNA meant expressed TCRB transcripts were sequenced. TCRdb's copy holds only in-frame clones and misses some; the assay was immunoSEQ multiplex PCR. In the table there are about 160,000 clones, around 63% of which are singletons. These receptors' targets are unknown. The sample consisted of naive CD4+ T cells from blood. The receptor set was obtained from a man aged 25-40 years with type 1 diabetes.

The genes are TRBV7-2 and TRBJ2-5, with D maybe TRBD2 (5 bases). Looked up from germline, CDR1 is SGHTA and CDR2 is FQGNSA. V lost 5 bases and J 5 bases, leaving 12 bases between the germline ends. The CDR3 is 13 residues long. CDR3 residues: CASSHERGETQYF. As DNA, the CDR3 is TGTGCCAGCAGCCATGAGAGAGGGGAGACCCAGTACTTC.

The sample holds a few counts of this clone. V is TRBV23-1 and J is TRBJ2-1, with TRBD2 matching over 11 bases. TRBV23-1 is sorted into the ORF group, with uncertain function. V shed 3 bases, J shed 4 bases, and the junction held 8 bases outside the gene matches. The CDR3 totals 17 residues. Here the CDR3 DNA reads TGCGCCAGCAGTCAGGCGACCGGGACTAGCGGATACAATGAGCAGTTCTTC. Translated: CASSQATGTSGYNEQFF.